A selection of T cell receptor beta chains follows, all from one sample in a study of blood T cells in healthy people across ages. One entry per CDR3 protein, called by TCRdb with MiXCR from the 5' RACE reads. The repertoire consists of 800,000 to 1,000,000 distinct CDR3 sequences, with roughly 50% occurring once and the leading ten covering over 10%. Source material: blood. These receptor sequences come from a man younger than 45 in good health. The CDR3 runs from the conserved cysteine through the conserved F or W. The order of the fields is V gene, clone size, J gene, D gene, CDR3 DNA, CDR3 protein. The D gene is left open where the match is weak. Clone size, where shown, is once, few, many, or a class for clones that have expanded.

v_gene: TRBV20-1; abundance: NA; j_gene: TRBJ1-2; d_gene: NA; CDR3nt: TGCAGTGCTTACAGGAGAGCTAACTATGGCTACACCTTC; CDR3aa: CSAYRRANYGYTF
v_gene: TRBV27; abundance: NA; j_gene: TRBJ2-3; d_gene: NA; CDR3nt: TGTGCCAGCAGTTTCGACAGCTTGGGCACAGATACGCAGTATTTT; CDR3aa: CASSFDSLGTDTQYF
v_gene: TRBV13; abundance: few; j_gene: TRBJ2-3; d_gene: TRBD2; CDR3nt: TGTGCCAGCAGCCCCCGTAGCGGGGCAAACACAGATACGCAGTATTTT; CDR3aa: CASSPRSGANTDTQYF
v_gene: TRBV7-8; abundance: NA; j_gene: TRBJ2-7; d_gene: NA; CDR3nt: TGTGCCAGCAGCTCCGACTCGACCCGCTACGAGCAGTACTTC; CDR3aa: CASSSDSTRYEQYF
v_gene: TRBV5-6; abundance: NA; j_gene: TRBJ1-1; d_gene: NA; CDR3nt: TGTGCCAGCAGCACCAGGACAGATGGAGCTTTCTTT; CDR3aa: CASSTRTDGAFF
v_gene: TRBV11-2; abundance: few; j_gene: TRBJ2-3; d_gene: TRBD1; CDR3nt: TGTGCCAGCAGCTCTAGGACAGGGCAGACTACGCAGTATTTT; CDR3aa: CASSSRTGQTTQYF
v_gene: TRBV7-2; abundance: NA; j_gene: TRBJ2-7; d_gene: NA; CDR3nt: TGTGCCAGCAGCGCGGGACGGGCTAGCGAGCAGTACTTC; CDR3aa: CASSAGRASEQYF
v_gene: TRBV28; abundance: few; j_gene: TRBJ2-7; d_gene: NA; CDR3nt: TGTGCCAGCAGTTTATTCGGGCAGGACTCCTACGAGCAGTACTTC; CDR3aa: CASSLFGQDSYEQYF
v_gene: TRBV20-1; abundance: NA; j_gene: TRBJ2-7; d_gene: NA; CDR3nt: TGCAGTGCTAGTCAGCTTGGGCAGTCCTACGAGCAGTACTTC; CDR3aa: CSASQLGQSYEQYF
v_gene: TRBV12-3/TRBV12-4; abundance: few; j_gene: TRBJ2-3; d_gene: NA; CDR3nt: TGTGCCAGCAGGTCTGACAGTTTTAGCACAGATACGCAGTATTTT; CDR3aa: CASRSDSFSTDTQYF
v_gene: TRBV29-1; abundance: NA; j_gene: TRBJ2-5; d_gene: NA; CDR3nt: TGCAGCAAACAGTTCCAAGAGACCCAGTACTTC; CDR3aa: CSKQFQETQYF
v_gene: TRBV5-1; abundance: NA; j_gene: TRBJ2-1; d_gene: TRBD2; CDR3nt: TGCGCCAGCAGCTTGGAGTCCGGACTAGAAACCAATGAGCAGTTCTTC; CDR3aa: CASSLESGLETNEQFF
v_gene: TRBV19; abundance: NA; j_gene: TRBJ2-3; d_gene: NA; CDR3nt: TGTGCCAGTAGTATAGATCACGGCGGGGGCACAGATACGCAGTATTTT; CDR3aa: CASSIDHGGGTDTQYF
v_gene: TRBV6-1; abundance: NA; j_gene: TRBJ1-6; d_gene: NA; CDR3nt: TGTGCCAGCAATACCGACGACGATGGAAGATCACCCCTCCACTTT; CDR3aa: CASNTDDDGRSPLHF
v_gene: TRBV9; abundance: NA; j_gene: TRBJ2-7; d_gene: NA; CDR3nt: TGTGCCAGCAGCGGAGACATTGACTACGAGCAGTACTTC; CDR3aa: CASSGDIDYEQYF
v_gene: TRBV5-4; abundance: NA; j_gene: TRBJ2-4; d_gene: TRBD1; CDR3nt: TGTGCCAGCAGCTTCGGGACAGGGGGTAGAGCCAAAAACATTCAGTACTTC; CDR3aa: CASSFGTGGRAKNIQYF
v_gene: TRBV28; abundance: NA; j_gene: TRBJ2-1; d_gene: TRBD1; CDR3nt: TGTGCCAGCGCTCCGGGACAGCGCAATGAGCAGTTCTTC; CDR3aa: CASAPGQRNEQFF
v_gene: TRBV4-1; abundance: NA; j_gene: TRBJ2-7; d_gene: NA; CDR3nt: TGCGCCAGCGGCGAGGAGAGAATGTCCAATGAGCAGTACTTC; CDR3aa: CASGEERMSNEQYF
v_gene: TRBV7-8; abundance: few; j_gene: TRBJ2-5; d_gene: NA; CDR3nt: TGTGCCAGCAGCCCAAGAGCGCGGGGAGAGACCCAGTACTTC; CDR3aa: CASSPRARGETQYF
v_gene: TRBV4-3; abundance: once; j_gene: TRBJ2-7; d_gene: TRBD1; CDR3nt: TGCGCCAGCAGCCAAGATTCAGGGGGCGGGTACAATGAGCAGTACTTC; CDR3aa: CASSQDSGGGYNEQYF
v_gene: TRBV10-3; abundance: NA; j_gene: TRBJ2-3; d_gene: NA; CDR3nt: TGTGCCATCAGCGAAAGCCCTTTTGTTTCCGGTTCAGATACGCAGTATTTT; CDR3aa: CAISESPFVSGSDTQYF
v_gene: TRBV29-1; abundance: NA; j_gene: TRBJ2-5; d_gene: NA; CDR3nt: TGCAGCGTCTGGGGCGGGGTCGGAGAGACCCAGTACTTC; CDR3aa: CSVWGGVGETQYF
v_gene: TRBV4-3; abundance: NA; j_gene: TRBJ2-7; d_gene: NA; CDR3nt: TGCGCCAGAAAGAGACCGGGGAGCTCCTACGAGCAGTACTTC; CDR3aa: CARKRPGSSYEQYF
v_gene: TRBV4-1; abundance: few; j_gene: TRBJ2-2; d_gene: NA; CDR3nt: TGCGCCAGCAGCCACGTGACTTACGCCGGGGAGCTGTTTTTT; CDR3aa: CASSHVTYAGELFF
v_gene: TRBV7-9; abundance: NA; j_gene: TRBJ2-3; d_gene: NA; CDR3nt: TGTGCCAGCAGCTTAGCGGCCCCCCTGGGTCCCGCTACGCAGTATTTT; CDR3aa: CASSLAAPLGPATQYF
v_gene: TRBV28; abundance: NA; j_gene: TRBJ2-7; d_gene: NA; CDR3nt: TGTGCCAGCAGTCCGTCCGGGACACAAGATTACGAGCAGTACTTC; CDR3aa: CASSPSGTQDYEQYF
v_gene: TRBV7-9; abundance: NA; j_gene: TRBJ1-2; d_gene: NA; CDR3nt: TGTGCCAGCAGCCAAACCGTAGATACGCAGTTCCGCTCCTATGGCTACACCTTC; CDR3aa: CASSQTVDTQFRSYGYTF
v_gene: TRBV5-1; abundance: NA; j_gene: TRBJ1-2; d_gene: NA; CDR3nt: TGCGCCAGCAGCTTGGAGGCGGAAAACCCCGGTGGCTACACCTTC; CDR3aa: CASSLEAENPGGYTF
v_gene: TRBV10-3; abundance: NA; j_gene: TRBJ2-7; d_gene: NA; CDR3nt: TGTGCCATCAGTGAGAGACGTGGATACGAGCAGTACTTC; CDR3aa: CAISERRGYEQYF
v_gene: TRBV7-4; abundance: NA; j_gene: TRBJ2-3; d_gene: NA; CDR3nt: TGTGCCAGCAGTCCCCGGGACATAGCGGAGATCCCAGATACGCAGTATTTT; CDR3aa: CASSPRDIAEIPDTQYF
v_gene: TRBV10-3; abundance: NA; j_gene: TRBJ1-4; d_gene: NA; CDR3nt: TGTGCCATCAGTGAGGCAGGGGCGGCTGAAAAACTGTTTTTT; CDR3aa: CAISEAGAAEKLFF
v_gene: TRBV2; abundance: NA; j_gene: TRBJ2-5; d_gene: NA; CDR3nt: TGTGCCAGCAGCGCGACAGGGCGGGGGACCCAGTACTTC; CDR3aa: CASSATGRGTQYF
v_gene: TRBV20-1; abundance: NA; j_gene: TRBJ2-7; d_gene: NA; CDR3nt: TGCAGTGCTATCCAGGGGACCTACGAGCAGTACTTC; CDR3aa: CSAIQGTYEQYF
v_gene: TRBV6-2/TRBV6-3; abundance: few; j_gene: TRBJ2-7; d_gene: NA; CDR3nt: TGTGCCAGCATGACGAATAGCAAGAGCCAGTACTTC; CDR3aa: CASMTNSKSQYF
v_gene: TRBV20-1; abundance: NA; j_gene: TRBJ2-7; d_gene: NA; CDR3nt: TGCAGTGCTAGAGGATCGGGACCGACGTACGAGCAGTACTTC; CDR3aa: CSARGSGPTYEQYF
v_gene: TRBV28; abundance: NA; j_gene: TRBJ2-1; d_gene: TRBD2; CDR3nt: TGTGCCAGCAGTTTACCGGGCGGGGGGAGGAATGAGCAGTTCTTC; CDR3aa: CASSLPGGGRNEQFF